The T cell receptor beta chain described here comes from a study of CD8 T cells in ankylosing spondylitis. After removal of 6 bases from V and 4 bases from J, the junction contained 10 bases not matched to a gene. The CDR3 runs 15 residues. CDR1 is MDHEN and CDR2 is SYDVKM in the germline V gene. Overall study findings and caveats: Clones tied to disease were said to be significantly enriched in matched ankylosing spondylitis synovial fluid. Made up of 7 to 9 highly homologous variants, a TCR beta motif appeared characteristic of ankylosing spondylitis blood. With a CD8+ phenotype, disease-linked clones were relatively rare in peripheral blood.

Turning to this clonotype: What it binds is not known.

Construction of TCR beta libraries was performed using quantitative 5'-RACE with molecular barcodes. Each CDR3 protein gets one entry after TCRdb re-called the 5' RACE reads with MiXCR. This sample has fewer than 500,000 distinct CDR3 sequences, with more than 20% found just once. The sequencing input was blood, either unsorted or a sorted T cell fraction (not recorded which). The receptor was isolated from a male donor with ankylosing spondylitis. The chain uses TRBV28 and TRBJ2-7; TRBD1 matches at 9 bases. For the CDR3, the DNA is TGTGCCAGCAGGGAGGCGGGACAGGGCGGTTACGAGCAGTACTTC. It is translated as CASREAGQGGYEQYF.